The 24 T cell receptor beta chains reported below all come from one sample, sequenced in a study of blood T cell repertoires in COVID-19. Data came from immunoSEQ multiplex PCR; TCRdb stores just in-frame clones and leaves some out. The data show some 200,000 clones, 82% seen once. Sequenced material: peripheral blood. The receptors were sampled from a woman in her 40s with acute or convalescent COVID-19.

This clone was recorded only once. The chain recombines TRBV9 with TRBJ2-1; 7 nucleotides match TRBD1. Germline V CDR1 and CDR2: SGDLS, YYNGEE. V dropped 3 bases and J dropped 7; count of bases not matched to a gene: 7. This CDR3 contains 14 residues. CDR3 coding DNA: TGTGCCAGCAGCGACCGACAGGGTAGGAATGAGCAGTTCTTC. The encoded protein is CASSDRQGRNEQFF.

This clone was found once. This sequence joins TRBV4-1 and TRBJ1-5, with a tentative D call TRBD1 (6 bases). V shed 4 bases and J shed 5 bases, with 15 bases lying between them. The V gene's germline CDR1 is MGHRA and CDR2 YSYEKL. This CDR3 is 15 amino acids long. The CDR3 DNA sequence: TGCGCCAGCAGCCCGGGGGAGGGGGGATATCAGCCCCAGCATTTT. This sequence encodes CASSPGEGGYQPQHF.

The V gene is TRBV11-3, the J gene TRBJ2-7; TRBD1 matches 7 bases. Germline V gene sequence: CDR1 SGHNT, CDR2 YENEEA. The length of the CDR3 is 13 residues. Trimming took 6 bases from V and 6 from J; bases not matched to a gene: 8. The CDR3 region is CASSIDRAGEQYF. In DNA, the CDR3 is TGTGCCAGCAGTATCGACAGGGCGGGCGAGCAGTACTTC.

The chain is built from TRBV6-2 or TRBV6-3 and TRBJ1-5, with D hard to call. Per the germline V gene, CDR1 is MNHEY and CDR2 is SVGEGT. The CDR3 runs 15 residues. Trimming left V 2 bases short and J 7 bases short, with 15 bases between. As DNA, the CDR3 is TGTGCCAGCAGTTACGGTGTCGGGATCGGACAGCCCCAGCATTTT. It specifies CASSYGVGIGQPQHF.

The CDR3 reads CGPGGGNEQFF. The CDR3 DNA is TGTGGCCCAGGGGGCGGGAATGAGCAGTTCTTC. The chain joins TRBV3-1 (or the pseudogene TRBV3-2) to TRBJ2-1; 8 bases align to TRBD1. This CDR3 region has 11 residues. Germline assignment: CDR1 LGHDT and CDR2 YNNKEL (reference sequence).

This clone was observed a handful of times. This rearrangement joins TRBV11-2 to TRBJ1-1; TRBD1 matches 8 bases. From germline, CDR1 is SGHAT and CDR2 FQNNGV. Losses at the gene ends were 5 bases for V and 0 bases for J; bases not matched to a gene: 17. The CDR3 length is 19 residues. CDR3 in DNA: TGTGCCAGCAGCGCCGTGATGAGAGGGAGGACAGGGTTGAACACTGAAGCTTTCTTT. Amino acids: CASSAVMRGRTGLNTEAFF.

V usage is TRBV4-3 and J usage is TRBJ2-2; tentative D call: TRBD2 (6 bases). Trimming stripped 0 bases from V and 6 bases from J, with 14 bases between. CDR1 is LGHNA and CDR2 is YSLEER in the germline V gene. The CDR3 runs to 16 residues. Written as DNA, the CDR3 is TGCGCCAGCAGCCAAGAAATCGGGAGAGAAGCCGGGGAGCTGTTTTTT. It yields the protein CASSQEIGREAGELFF.

This clone appeared a few times. V and J are TRBV30 and TRBJ2-7; 9 bases are shared with TRBD1. The V gene's germline CDR1 is GTSNPN and CDR2 SVGIG (reference sequence). The CDR3 consists of 12 residues. Losses at the gene ends were 4 bases for V and 3 bases for J; bases not matched to a gene: 1. The CDR3: CAWTDRGYEQYF. The CDR3, as DNA: TGTGCCTGGACGGACAGGGGCTACGAGCAGTACTTC.

J is TRBJ1-1 and V is TRBV6-4; the D is unclear. Germline V CDR1 and CDR2: MRHNA, SNTAGT. With 5 bases removed from V and 3 bases from J, the gap between germline ends came to 16 bases. The CDR3 consists of 15 residues. The CDR3 reads CASSRGPALDTEAFF. The CDR3 bases are TGTGCCAGCAGTCGCGGGCCGGCCTTGGACACTGAAGCTTTCTTT.

The chain links TRBV28 to TRBJ1-6; D not certain. V gave up 6 bases and J gave up 7 bases, with 10 bases separating them. The CDR3 extends over 13 amino acids. CDR1 and CDR2 (germline): MDHEN, SYDVKM. CDR3 sequence reads: CASSRGLNSPLHF. CDR3 nucleotides: TGTGCCAGCAGCCGTGGACTCAATTCACCCCTCCACTTT. The full variable domain, in which reference TRBV28 and TRBJ1-6 provide the parts outside the CDR3, is DVKVTQSSRYLVKRTGEKVFLECVQDMDHENMFWYRQDPGLGLRLIYFSYDVKMKEKGDIPEGYSVSREKKERFSLILESASTNQTSMYLCASSRGLNSPLHFGNGTRLTVT.

V is TRBV6-2 or TRBV6-3 and J is TRBJ1-5, with D maybe TRBD1 (6 bases). The V end lost 7 bases, the J end lost 7 bases, and 23 bases lay between the germline ends. There are 16 residues in the CDR3. The V gene's germline CDR1 is MNHEY and CDR2 SVGEGT. The CDR3 bases are TGTGCCAGCACCCCACCCCCGGGGGGGCTAGGGCAGCCCCAGCATTTT. Protein sequence: CASTPPPGGLGQPQHF.

The chain joins TRBV27 to TRBJ1-1; tentative D call: TRBD1 (5 bases). The CDR3 is 14 residues long. The V and J ends lost 3 bases and 1 base respectively, with 9 bases between them. Germline V gene sequence: CDR1 MNHEY, CDR2 SMNVEV (reference sequence). The CDR3: CASSLGLGNTEAFF. The CDR3 coding sequence is TGTGCCAGCAGTTTGGGGCTGGGGAACACTGAAGCTTTCTTT.

The J gene is TRBJ1-5, the V gene TRBV27, with D unclear. V was shortened by 2 bases and J by 5 bases, with 16 bases between the two germline ends. The CDR3 length is 16 residues. Germline-derived CDR1 and CDR2 are MNHEY and SMNVEV (reference sequence). CDR3 residues: CASSLNALQAHQPQHF. The CDR3 nucleotides are TGTGCCAGCAGTTTAAATGCACTCCAGGCCCATCAGCCCCAGCATTTT.

V and J are TRBV9 and TRBJ2-5; TRBD1 matches at 11 bases. V lost 6 bases to trimming and J lost 4 bases; unmatched junction nucleotides: 11. Germline CDR1 SGDLS, CDR2 YYNGEE. CDR3 length equals 16 residues. CDR3 sequence: CASTSGTGGYGETQYF. The CDR3 DNA reads TGTGCCAGCACCTCCGGGACAGGGGGTTATGGAGAGACCCAGTACTTC.

In its sample, this clone was seen a few times. The rearrangement links TRBV7-3 to TRBJ2-1; 11 bases line up with TRBD2. V shed 4 bases, J shed 7 bases, and the junction held 15 bases outside the gene matches. Germline lookup yields CDR1 SGHTA and CDR2 FQGTGA. The CDR3 runs to 18 residues. As DNA, the CDR3 is TGTGCCAGCAGCTCAGTAGGGTTAGCGGGGGGGCCGTGGAATGAGCAGTTCTTC. This encodes CASSSVGLAGGPWNEQFF.

The chain carries TRBV6-5 and TRBJ1-1; D is undetermined. The CDR3 runs 13 residues. Germline-derived CDR1 and CDR2 are MNHEY and SVGAGI. Trimming cost V 6 bases and J 4 bases, with 12 bases left between them. The CDR3 is CASSSVPGTEAFF. The CDR3 nucleotides are TGTGCCAGCAGCAGCGTCCCTGGCACTGAAGCTTTCTTT.

The chain has TRBV19 and TRBJ2-2, with a possible D match to TRBD2 (5 bases). The CDR3 sequence is 12 residues long. Germline loops: CDR1 LNHDA, CDR2 SQIVND (reference sequence). Trimming shortened V by 5 bases and J by 10 bases, and 11 bases separated the two germline ends. DNA for the CDR3: TGTGCCAGTAGTGGGCTGGAGGAGGAGCTGTTTTTT. Translated, it gives CASSGLEEELFF. Full variable domain (outside the CDR3, taken from reference TRBV19 and TRBJ2-2): DGGITQSPKYLFRKEGQNVTLSCEQNLNHDAMYWYRQDPGQGLRLIYYSQIVNDFQKGDIAEGYSVSREKKESFPLTVTSAQKNPTAFYLCASSGLEEELFFGEGSRLTVL.

This clone was observed a handful of times. The chain employs TRBV27 and TRBJ1-5; no clear D gene. Germline values: CDR1 MNHEY, CDR2 SMNVEV (reference sequence). The CDR3 has 15 amino acids. Trimming removed 8 bases at V and 4 bases at J, with 18 bases between. In DNA form, the CDR3 reads TGTGCCAGCGGCCGAGGAAGCTCCTATAATCAGCCCCAGCATTTT. This translates into CASGRGSSYNQPQHF.

This clone was recorded once. The rearrangement joins TRBV11-3 to TRBJ1-2, with D possibly TRBD1 on 6 matching bases. Per the germline V gene, CDR1 is SGHNT and CDR2 is YENEEA. Deletions cut 7 bases from V and 4 bases from J, with 16 bases between. This CDR3 spans 14 amino acids. The CDR3 nucleotides read TGTGCCAGCACCCTCAGGGGCGTTAGCTATGGCTACACCTTC. Translation gives CASTLRGVSYGYTF.

The chain combines TRBV3-1 (or the pseudogene TRBV3-2) with TRBJ1-1; D is possibly TRBD1 (6 bases). Deletions cut 2 bases from V and 1 base from J, with 17 bases between. The length of the CDR3 is 17 residues. CDR1 and CDR2 from the germline V gene are LGHDT and YNNKEL (reference sequence). The CDR3 sequence is CASSQLSSDRPNTEAFF. The CDR3 nucleotides read TGTGCCAGCAGCCAATTATCGTCGGACAGACCGAACACTGAAGCTTTCTTT.

This clone occurred many times. The chain uses TRBV30 and TRBJ2-7; D possibly corresponds to TRBD1 (6 bases). Germline V gives CDR1 GTSNPN, CDR2 SVGIG (reference sequence). With 2 bases removed from V and 2 bases from J, the gap between germline ends came to 13 bases. This CDR3 is built from 14 residues. The CDR3 region is CAWSPQQGPYEQYF. CDR3 sequence (DNA): TGTGCCTGGAGTCCTCAACAGGGTCCCTACGAGCAGTACTTC.

CDR3 region: CASSQDGKQGSYGYTF. The CDR3, as DNA: TGTGCCAGCAGCCAAGATGGAAAACAGGGGTCCTATGGCTACACCTTC. The chain employs TRBV14 and TRBJ1-2; 7 bases align to TRBD1. Unmatched junction bases numbered 8, after V lost 0 bases and J lost 4 bases. Germline assignment: CDR1 SGHDN and CDR2 FVKESK. The CDR3 consists of 16 residues.

This chain links TRBV20-1 with TRBJ2-3; 10 bases line up with TRBD2. V gave up 3 bases and J gave up 1 base; unmatched junction bases: 10. This CDR3 comprises 17 residues. Germline CDR1 reads DFQATT; CDR2 reads SNEGSKA (reference sequence). The chain's CDR3 is CSASYATGTSGTDTQYF. As DNA, the CDR3 is TGCAGTGCTAGTTACGCGACCGGGACTAGCGGCACAGATACGCAGTATTTT.

Points on this clone: At one end, the junction sequence differs from germline, possibly due to a read error. The chain joins TRBV3-1 (or the pseudogene TRBV3-2) to TRBJ2-7, with D possibly being TRBD2 (6 bases). The germline V gene has CDR1 LGHDT and CDR2 YNNKEL (reference sequence). The CDR3 covers 17 residues. CDR3 DNA: TGTGCCAGCAGTCAAGGGCCCTCCAGGGACTTCTCCTACGAGCAGTACTTC. It yields the protein CASSQGPSRDFSYEQYF.